Each of the 4 T cell receptor beta chains below was sequenced from the same sample in a study of T cell responses to AZD1222 COVID-19 vaccine. Data came from immunoSEQ multiplex PCR; TCRdb stores just in-frame clones and leaves some out. Of about 160,000 clones listed, less than 95% are singletons. Sequences were derived from peripheral blood, sampled on day 0 of AZD1222 vaccination. These receptors all come from an adult in good health.

This clone was found once. The rearrangement uses TRBV7-9 and TRBJ1-3, with 8 bases aligning to TRBD1. With 1 base clipped from V and 1 base from J, the junction kept 3 bases outside the gene matches. Germline CDR1 and CDR2: SEHNR and FQNEAQ (reference sequence). CDR3 length: 16 residues. The CDR3 protein is CASSLGTGSSGNTIYF. The CDR3 DNA is TGTGCCAGCAGCTTAGGGACAGGGAGTTCTGGAAACACCATATATTTT.

The V and J genes are TRBV10-3 and TRBJ2-2; TRBD2 agrees at 7 bases. The germline CDR1 and CDR2 sequences are ENHRY and SYGVKD. The junction had 7 bases not matched to a gene; V was cut back by 4 bases and J by 2 bases. The length of the CDR3 is 16 residues. The CDR3 is CAISGTRELNTGELFF. The CDR3 coding sequence is TGTGCCATCAGTGGGACTAGAGAATTAAACACCGGGGAGCTGTTTTTT.

The chain combines TRBV12-3 or TRBV12-4 with TRBJ2-1; TRBD2 might be the D (5 bases). The CDR3 totals 12 residues. V shed 6 bases and J shed 9 bases, with 12 bases lying between them. Here the CDR3 DNA reads TGTGCCAGCAGCCGAAGCGGTTCTGAGCAGTTCTTC. Translating gives CASSRSGSEQFF.

This clone appeared once. CDR3 region: CASSLGGAGARELFF. DNA of the CDR3: TGTGCCAGCAGCCTGGGGGGGGCGGGAGCACGGGAGCTGTTTTTT. This chain joins TRBV28 and TRBJ2-2, with D possibly matching TRBD2 (7 bases). The germline gives CDR1 MDHEN, CDR2 SYDVKM. The CDR3 is 15 residues long. With 6 bases removed from V and 9 bases from J, the gap between germline ends came to 20 bases.